This T cell receptor beta chain was identified during a study of T cell responses to AZD1222 COVID-19 vaccine. The data were produced by immunoSEQ multiplex PCR, yet TCRdb's version contains in-frame clones alone and is incomplete. The sample shows around 83,000 clones, less than 95% of them seen only once. The sequence was obtained from an adult who received the AZD1222 COVID-19 vaccine. The sample in question was peripheral blood, obtained 28 days after the second AZD1222 dose.

The CDR3 loop reads CASGQGPYEQYF. For the CDR3, the DNA is TGTGCCAGCGGCCAGGGACCTTACGAGCAGTACTTC. J is TRBJ2-7 and V is TRBV9; D possibly matches TRBD1 or TRBD2 (5 bases each). The germline CDR1 and CDR2 sequences are SGDLS and YYNGEE. This CDR3 region has 12 residues. Trimming stripped 7 bases from V and 4 bases from J, with 12 bases between.